Each of the 5 T cell receptor beta chains below was sequenced from the same sample in a study of blood T cell repertoires in COVID-19. Produced via immunoSEQ multiplex PCR; TCRdb's table is partial and in-frame only. The sample includes hundreds of thousands of clones, less than 90% of them seen just once. Sequenced: peripheral blood. These receptors all come from a man aged 35 to 55 with acute or convalescent COVID-19.

The chain couples TRBV14 to TRBJ2-4; possibly TRBD2 for D (5 bases). The CDR3 totals 16 residues. V lost 4 bases to trimming and J lost 4 bases, with 17 bases between them. Germline CDR1 is SGHDN and CDR2 is FVKESK. The CDR3 sequence is CASSRVLGARKNIQYF. The CDR3 DNA follows: TGTGCCAGCAGCCGGGTTTTGGGAGCTCGAAAAAACATTCAGTACTTC.

This chain joins TRBV12-3 or TRBV12-4 and TRBJ1-3, with D possibly TRBD1 on 6 matching bases. With 5 bases removed from V and 4 bases from J, the gap between germline ends came to 9 bases. The CDR3 length is 13 residues. CDR3 DNA sequence: TGTGCCAGCAGTCCAGGGGCCGGAAACACCATATATTTT. Translated: CASSPGAGNTIYF.

The chain is built from TRBV19 and TRBJ1-1, with 7 bases fitting TRBD1. This CDR3 has 13 residues. CDR1 and CDR2 from the germline V gene are LNHDA and SQIVND (reference sequence). Losses at the gene ends were 6 bases for V and 4 bases for J; bases not matched to a gene: 5. DNA for the CDR3: TGTGCCAGTAGCTTACAGGGGCCCACTGAAGCTTTCTTT. This sequence encodes CASSLQGPTEAFF.

V gene TRBV30 combines with J gene TRBJ1-2; TRBD1 matches at 7 bases. Germline loops: CDR1 GTSNPN, CDR2 SVGIG (reference sequence). The CDR3 spans 12 residues. The ends lost 5 bases at V and 7 bases at J; junction bases unmatched: 7. DNA for the CDR3: TGTGCCTGGCGAGGGGGCGGGCGTGGCTACACCTTC. This sequence encodes CAWRGGGRGYTF.

V and J are TRBV5-4 and TRBJ2-7; TRBD2 matches at 12 bases. The CDR3 length is 16 residues. The germline V gene encodes CDR1 SGHNT and CDR2 YYREEE (reference sequence). J was trimmed by 7 bases and V by 3 bases; bases with no gene match: 11. CDR3 sequence reads: CASSSRTSGVTGEQYF. Here the CDR3 DNA reads TGTGCCAGCAGCTCAAGGACTAGCGGGGTGACGGGGGAGCAGTACTTC.